The 23 T cell receptor beta chains below come from one sample, sequenced in a study of shared clonotypes between healthy human individuals. In the naive CD8 group, cells lacked CD45RO and were positively selected for CCR7, so terminally differentiated effector memory CD45RA+ cells were left out. The data were produced by immunoSEQ multiplex PCR, yet TCRdb's version contains in-frame clones alone and is incomplete. Of about 1,900,000 clones in the sample, roughly 95% were seen once. The sequencing input was naive CD8+ T cells sorted from blood. The receptors stem from a man in his late teens or twenties in good health.

This chain uses TRBV5-1 with TRBJ2-7; D is perhaps TRBD1 (6 bases). In germline, CDR1 is SGHRS, CDR2 YFSETQ. This CDR3 region has 13 residues. The V and J ends lost 4 bases and 3 bases respectively, with 11 bases between them. CDR3 nucleotide sequence: TGCGCCAGCAGCCTACTACAGGGCTACGAGCAGTACTTC. It yields the protein CASSLLQGYEQYF.

For the CDR3, the DNA is TGTGCCAGCAGTCCTGTGACAGGGGAATACGAGCAGTACTTC. This codes for CASSPVTGEYEQYF. The V and J genes are TRBV28 and TRBJ2-7, with 8 bases identical to TRBD1. Germline V CDR1 and CDR2: MDHEN, SYDVKM. There are 14 residues in the CDR3. V trimming: 5 bases; J trimming: 4 bases; junction bases outside the gene matches: 7.

The chain couples TRBV19 to TRBJ1-1; a weak D match, TRBD1 (6 bases). Germline CDR1 and CDR2: LNHDA and SQIVND (reference sequence). The CDR3 has 17 amino acids. Deletions cut 2 bases from V and 4 bases from J, with 20 bases between. Here the CDR3 reads CASSIPGHPSGSTEAFF. CDR3 DNA sequence: TGTGCCAGTAGTATACCGGGACACCCCTCAGGGAGCACTGAAGCTTTCTTT.

The chain couples TRBV6-1 to TRBJ2-2; 7 bases are a match to TRBD1. CDR1 is MNHNS, CDR2 SASEGT, per germline. V dropped 6 bases and J dropped 0; count of bases not matched to a gene: 4. The CDR3 has 15 amino acids. CDR3 amino acids: CASSDRVANTGELFF. The CDR3 bases are TGTGCCAGCAGCGACAGGGTCGCGAACACCGGGGAGCTGTTTTTT.

This chain links TRBV7-9 with TRBJ2-1; D may match TRBD1 or TRBD2 (5 bases each). CDR3 length: 15 residues. Germline CDR1 is SEHNR and CDR2 is FQNEAQ (reference sequence). V lost 4 bases, J lost 7 bases, and 17 bases lay in between. In DNA form, the CDR3 reads TGTGCCAGCAGCTGGGGGACGTTATTTAGGAATGAGCAGTTCTTC. Translated, it gives CASSWGTLFRNEQFF.

For this clone: The sample contains more than one DNA sequence encoding this CDR3. The V and J genes are TRBV7-3 and TRBJ2-2; D might be TRBD1 or TRBD2, each matching 5 bases. CDR3 length: 13 amino acids. Per germline, CDR1 SGHTA and CDR2 FQGTGA. V gave up 0 bases and J gave up 6 bases, with 5 bases separating them. CDR3 sequence: CASSLTGAGELFF. The CDR3, as DNA: TGTGCCAGCAGCTTAACGGGGGCCGGGGAGCTGTTTTTT.

Concerning this clone itself: Other DNA sequences in the same sample also yield this CDR3. This chain connects TRBV5-6 to TRBJ1-6; 10 bases map to TRBD1. This CDR3 is built from 14 residues. Germline V gene lookup returns CDR1 SGHDT and CDR2 YYEEEE. Unmatched junction bases numbered 3, after V lost 2 bases and J lost 10 bases. The CDR3 reads CASSFGQGGSPLHF. The CDR3 coding sequence is TGTGCCAGCAGCTTCGGACAGGGGGGGTCACCCCTCCACTTT.

About this clone itself: In the same sample, other DNA sequences code for this CDR3. This chain uses TRBV2 with TRBJ2-7; D is unresolved. The CDR3 runs to 12 residues. The germline CDR1 and CDR2 sequences are SNHLY and FYNNEI. V was trimmed by 5 bases and J by 3 bases, leaving 8 bases between them. CDR3 sequence: CASSPVSYEQYF. The CDR3 nucleotides are TGTGCCAGCAGTCCTGTAAGCTACGAGCAGTACTTC.

As concerns this clone: The identical CDR3 is also encoded by other nucleotide sequences in the sample. The rearrangement links TRBV27 to TRBJ1-1, with D possibly matching TRBD1 (5 bases). Germline assignment: CDR1 MNHEY and CDR2 SMNVEV (reference sequence). This CDR3 is built from 13 residues. Trimming removed 6 bases from V and 5 bases from J, with 13 bases in between. CDR3 in DNA: TGTGCCAGCAGCCCCACGGGGGGGACTGAAGCTTTCTTT. Translating it yields CASSPTGGTEAFF.

The V gene is TRBV5-6, the J gene TRBJ2-7, with D maybe TRBD2 (6 bases). The CDR3 length is 15 residues. Per germline, CDR1 SGHDT and CDR2 YYEEEE. V shed 0 bases and J shed 2 bases, with 12 bases lying between them. The CDR3 nucleotides read TGTGCCAGCAGCTTGGGTTCGGGAGCGACCTACGAGCAGTACTTC. Protein: CASSLGSGATYEQYF.

The gene calls are TRBV11-2 and TRBJ2-7; a weak D match, TRBD2 (5 bases). Germline V gene sequence: CDR1 SGHAT, CDR2 FQNNGV. V was shortened by 5 bases and J by 10 bases, with 12 bases between the two germline ends. This CDR3 contains 11 residues. CDR3 amino acids: CASSQTIRQYF. CDR3 bases: TGTGCCAGCAGCCAGACTATCAGACAGTACTTC.

The genes are TRBV5-1 and TRBJ2-2; 7 bases agree with TRBD1. The trim removed 0 bases at V and 6 bases at J, leaving 8 bases unmatched. Per the germline V gene, CDR1 is SGHRS and CDR2 is YFSETQ. The CDR3 is 16 amino acids. CDR3 in DNA: TGCGCCAGCAGCTTGGGGGCCCAGGGGGACGCCGGGGAGCTGTTTTTT. This sequence encodes CASSLGAQGDAGELFF.

The chain uses TRBV5-4 and TRBJ2-3, with D perhaps given as TRBD1 or TRBD2 (5 bases each). The germline V gene has CDR1 SGHNT and CDR2 YYREEE (reference sequence). This CDR3 is 16 amino acids long. Trimming took off 4 bases at V and 2 bases at J, with 17 bases between the two ends. CDR3 in amino acids: CASSAPGTVNTDTQYF. As DNA, the CDR3 is TGTGCCAGCAGCGCCCCCGGGACGGTAAACACAGATACGCAGTATTTT.

Only one count was recorded for this clone. Other nucleotide sequences from this sample produce the same CDR3. The V call is TRBV5-6, the J call TRBJ2-1; D not certain. V gave up 0 bases and J gave up 5 bases, with 6 bases separating them. The CDR3 consists of 13 residues. From germline, CDR1 is SGHDT and CDR2 YYEEEE. The CDR3 region is CASSLGRNNEQFF. CDR3 nucleotides: TGTGCCAGCAGCTTGGGACGGAACAATGAGCAGTTCTTC. The whole variable domain, filled in from reference TRBV5-6 and TRBJ2-1, reads DAGVTQSPTHLIKTRGQQVTLRCSPKSGHDTVSWYQQALGQGPQFIFQYYEEEERQRGNFPDRFSGHQFPNYSSELNVNALLLGDSALYLCASSLGRNNEQFFGPGTRLTVL.

The rearrangement links TRBV5-6 to TRBJ2-7; D is tentatively TRBD1 or TRBD2 (5 bases each). Trimming shortened V by 0 bases and J by 0 bases, and 13 bases separated the two germline ends. The V gene's germline CDR1 is SGHDT and CDR2 YYEEEE. The CDR3 spans 16 residues. The chain's CDR3 is CASSLDLGVPSYEQYF. The CDR3 bases are TGTGCCAGCAGCTTGGATTTGGGGGTGCCCTCCTACGAGCAGTACTTC.

This chain links TRBV28 with TRBJ1-2; 9 nucleotides align to TRBD1. The V and J ends lost 6 bases and 7 bases, in that order; junction bases with no gene match: 6. Germline assignment: CDR1 MDHEN and CDR2 SYDVKM. The CDR3 sequence is 13 residues long. The CDR3 here is CASSPGQGFGYTF. CDR3 nucleotides: TGTGCCAGCAGCCCGGGACAGGGTTTTGGCTACACCTTC.

The V and J genes are TRBV9 and TRBJ1-3; D perhaps matches TRBD1 (5 bases). Trimming removed 0 bases at V and 0 bases at J, with 16 bases between. CDR1 SGDLS and CDR2 YYNGEE come from the germline V gene. The CDR3 is made up of 18 amino acids. The CDR3 DNA is TGTGCCAGCAGCGTAGAGGGGTGGGATGTCCTCTCTGGAAACACCATATATTTT. Residues: CASSVEGWDVLSGNTIYF.

This clone came up once. This chain uses TRBV6-5 with TRBJ2-3; the D gene could be TRBD1 or TRBD2 (5 bases each). Germline V CDR1 and CDR2: MNHEY, SVGAGI. This CDR3 region has 14 residues. Trimming removed 0 bases from V and 2 bases from J, with 6 bases in between. The CDR3: CASSYSGTTDTQYF. The CDR3 nucleotides read TGTGCCAGCAGTTACTCGGGGACCACAGATACGCAGTATTTT.

The CDR3 protein is CASSPGGAGHFNTEAFF. Here the CDR3 DNA reads TGTGCCAGCAGCCCCGGCGGGGCAGGGCATTTCAACACTGAAGCTTTCTTT. This chain connects TRBV7-9 to TRBJ1-1, with a tentative D call TRBD1 (5 bases). Germline V gene data show CDR1 as SEHNR and CDR2 as FQNEAQ (reference sequence). Between the trimmed V and J ends, which lost 5 bases and 2 bases, there was a span of 21 bases. The CDR3 loop spans 17 amino acids.

The chain links TRBV7-9 to TRBJ2-5, with 13 bases that match TRBD2. The CDR3 has 16 residues. With V trimmed by 5 bases and J by 1 base, 4 bases remained unmatched. Germline V gene sequence: CDR1 SEHNR, CDR2 FQNEAQ (reference sequence). CDR3 sequence: CASSGWTSGGQETQYF. In DNA, the CDR3 is TGTGCCAGCAGCGGTTGGACTAGCGGGGGCCAAGAGACCCAGTACTTC.

CDR3 DNA: TGTGCCAGCAGCGAGGGACTAGCGGGCCCGAACACCGGGGAGCTGTTTTTT. It codes for CASSEGLAGPNTGELFF. The chain carries TRBV7-8 and TRBJ2-2; 12 positions match TRBD2. Trimming at V came to 5 bases and at J to 0 bases, leaving 4 bases not matched to a gene. Per the germline V gene, CDR1 is SGHVS and CDR2 is FQNEAQ. The CDR3 totals 17 residues.

The chain combines TRBV6-5 with TRBJ2-1, with D maybe TRBD2 (6 bases). The CDR3 is made up of 15 amino acids. Germline CDR1 and CDR2: MNHEY and SVGAGI. The V end lost 2 bases, the J end lost 8 bases, and 16 bases lay between the germline ends. Here the CDR3 reads CASSYGAGGHDEQFF. CDR3 in DNA: TGTGCCAGCAGTTACGGGGCAGGAGGGCACGATGAGCAGTTCTTC.

This clone was seen once. The V and J genes are TRBV4-3 and TRBJ2-7, with TRBD2 as a possible D gene (6 bases). Germline V lookup: CDR1 LGHNA, CDR2 YSLEER. The CDR3 is 15 residues long. V was shortened by 1 base and J by 0 bases, with 10 bases between the two germline ends. CDR3 amino acids: CASSQGRGPSYEQYF. For the CDR3, the DNA is TGCGCCAGCAGCCAAGGGAGGGGACCCTCCTACGAGCAGTACTTC.